These 32 T cell receptor beta chains were all obtained from the same sample, sequenced in a study of blood T cell repertoires in COVID-19. Profiling relied on immunoSEQ multiplex PCR, and the TCRdb table lists in-frame clones only, not all of them. The data show 250,000 to 300,000 clones, roughly 85% seen once. The sequencing input was PBMCs or T cells enriched from blood (not recorded which). These receptors all stem from a woman in her 50s who had recovered from COVID-19.

This sequence joins TRBV9 and TRBJ2-3; 10 bases line up with TRBD1. This CDR3 contains 17 residues. From germline, CDR1 is SGDLS and CDR2 YYNGEE. The J segment lost 4 bases and the V segment lost 3 bases, leaving 11 bases of the junction unmatched. In DNA form, the CDR3 reads TGTGCCAGCAGCGCCCGTTCCGGGACAGGGGTCGCAGATACGCAGTATTTT. It encodes CASSARSGTGVADTQYF.

The rearrangement joins TRBV4-2 to TRBJ2-2; D possibly corresponds to TRBD2 (6 bases). The CDR3 runs to 16 residues. In germline, CDR1 is LGHNA, CDR2 YNFKEQ. The V end was cut by 0 bases, the J end by 5 bases, with 13 bases between. DNA for the CDR3: TGTGCCAGCAGCCAAGATATGAGGGGAGGTACCGGGGAGCTGTTTTTT. It translates to CASSQDMRGGTGELFF.

This chain links TRBV5-1 with TRBJ1-5; no clear D gene. V gave up 4 bases and J gave up 6 bases, with 17 bases separating them. The germline gives CDR1 SGHRS, CDR2 YFSETQ. The CDR3 length is 15 residues. CDR3 sequence: CASSPSGYLAQPQHF. In nucleotides, the CDR3 is TGCGCCAGCAGCCCATCGGGTTATTTGGCTCAGCCCCAGCATTTT.

The chain uses TRBV7-9 and TRBJ2-1, with a possible D match to TRBD2 (5 bases). V lost 4 bases and J lost 9, with 13 bases in between. CDR3 size: 13 residues. Germline V lookup: CDR1 SEHNR, CDR2 FQNEAQ (reference sequence). The DNA of the CDR3 is TGTGCCAGCAGCTCGGGTCCGGCGGGTGAGCAGTTCTTC. Its translation is CASSSGPAGEQFF.

This clone appeared once. The chain uses TRBV7-9 and TRBJ2-3, with TRBD2 matching over 12 bases. J lost 3 bases, V lost 0 bases, and 7 bases had no gene match. The germline CDR1 and CDR2 sequences are SEHNR and FQNEAQ (reference sequence). The CDR3 has 18 amino acids. The CDR3, as DNA: TGTGCCAGCAGCTTAGCGATCGAGACTAGCGGGAGTACAGATACGCAGTATTTT. It codes for CASSLAIETSGSTDTQYF. Full variable domain (rest looked up from reference TRBV7-9 and TRBJ2-3): DTGVSQNPRHKITKRGQNVTFRCDPISEHNRLYWYRQTLGQGPEFLTYFQNEAQLEKSRLLSDRFSAERPKGSFSTLEIQRTEQGDSAMYLCASSLAIETSGSTDTQYFGPGTRLTVL.

This clone was recorded only once. The chain joins TRBV19 to TRBJ2-3; 7 bases line up with TRBD2. CDR1 LNHDA and CDR2 SQIVND come from the germline V gene (reference sequence). J was trimmed by 0 bases and V by 5 bases; bases with no gene match: 14. The CDR3 is 18 amino acids. This chain's CDR3 is CASSLSPRGAGSTDTQYF. In DNA form, the CDR3 reads TGTGCCAGTAGTCTTTCACCTCGGGGAGCGGGAAGCACAGATACGCAGTATTTT.

The chain employs TRBV27 and TRBJ1-1; weak D call: TRBD1 (5 bases). This CDR3 has 14 amino acids. Germline CDR1 MNHEY, CDR2 SMNVEV (reference sequence). Between the trimmed V and J ends, which lost 3 bases and 2 bases, there was a span of 10 bases. The CDR3 sequence is CASSFTGSNTEAFF. The CDR3 bases are TGTGCCAGCAGTTTCACAGGATCAAACACTGAAGCTTTCTTT.

The rearrangement links TRBV29-1 to TRBJ1-1; a possible D gene is TRBD1 (6 bases). With 1 base removed from V and 2 bases from J, the gap between germline ends came to 11 bases. In germline, CDR1 is SQVTM, CDR2 ANQGSEA. CDR3 length equals 14 residues. The DNA of the CDR3 is TGCAGCGTTGAAGGGCGAGGGGGAAACACTGAAGCTTTCTTT. Translating it yields CSVEGRGGNTEAFF.

This chain joins TRBV3-1 (or the pseudogene TRBV3-2) and TRBJ1-6; D remains unclear. The V end was cut by 4 bases, the J end by 8 bases, with 15 bases between. The CDR3 spans 15 residues. The germline CDR1 and CDR2 sequences are LGHDT and YNNKEL (reference sequence). In DNA form, the CDR3 reads TGTGCCAGCAGCCGGAGGGATCCGCGGGATTCACCCCTCCACTTT. This encodes CASSRRDPRDSPLHF.

The chain joins TRBV14 to TRBJ1-1; 8 bases fit TRBD1. The CDR3 has 16 amino acids. Germline loops: CDR1 SGHDN, CDR2 FVKESK. V lost 1 base to trimming and J lost 0 bases; unmatched junction nucleotides: 4. The CDR3 loop reads CASSQGTGSMNTEAFF. The CDR3 nucleotides read TGTGCCAGCAGCCAAGGGACAGGGTCAATGAACACTGAAGCTTTCTTT.

This clone was found a few times. At one end, the junction sequence differs from germline, possibly due to a read error. This chain links TRBV4-1 with TRBJ1-2, with D hard to call. Germline CDR1 is MGHRA and CDR2 is YSYEKL. CDR3 length: 12 amino acids. CDR3 region: CASSQGIGPGNF. In DNA form, the CDR3 reads TGCGCCAGCAGCCAAGGGATCGGGCCCGGGAACTTC.

This chain connects TRBV5-1 to TRBJ1-2; tentatively, D is TRBD1 (6 bases). The CDR3 has 19 amino acids. V lost 0 bases, J lost 0 bases, and 21 bases lay in between. CDR1 is SGHRS and CDR2 is YFSETQ in the germline V gene. In DNA form, the CDR3 reads TGCGCCAGCAGCTTGGCGAGACCGGACAGCCCGTTAGCTAACTATGGCTACACCTTC. It codes for CASSLARPDSPLANYGYTF. The variable domain in full, completed from reference TRBV5-1 and TRBJ1-2, reads KAGVTQTPRYLIKTRGQQVTLSCSPISGHRSVSWYQQTPGQGLQFLFEYFSETQRNKGNFPGRFSGRQFSNSRSEMNVSTLELGDSALYLCASSLARPDSPLANYGYTFGSGTRLTVV.

The chain employs TRBV28 and TRBJ1-1, with a weak D call TRBD1 (5 bases). This CDR3 has 17 amino acids. CDR1 and CDR2 (germline): MDHEN, SYDVKM. Trimming shortened V by 3 bases and J by 0 bases, and 17 bases separated the two germline ends. The DNA for the CDR3 is TGTGCCAGCAGTTTTCCACTAAGGGGAAGTATGAACACTGAAGCTTTCTTT. Encoded protein: CASSFPLRGSMNTEAFF.

V usage is TRBV10-3 and J usage is TRBJ2-7; TRBD2 might be the D (5 bases). This CDR3 is built from 15 residues. Germline assignment: CDR1 ENHRY and CDR2 SYGVKD. Trimming removed 5 bases at V and 0 bases at J, with 14 bases between. The CDR3 loop reads CAISLQSGVSYEQYF. As DNA, the CDR3 is TGTGCCATCAGTCTCCAGAGCGGAGTCTCCTACGAGCAGTACTTC.

The genes are TRBV29-1 and TRBJ2-7; D is possibly TRBD1 (5 bases). The CDR3 runs to 12 residues. Germline-derived CDR1 and CDR2 are SQVTM and ANQGSEA. V dropped 2 bases and J dropped 3 bases, with 8 bases sitting between them. CDR3 nucleotide sequence: TGCAGCGTTGAAATTAGGGGCTACGAGCAGTACTTC. This encodes CSVEIRGYEQYF.

The J gene is TRBJ2-3, the V gene TRBV15, with a weak D call TRBD2 (5 bases). The ends were cut back, 0 bases at V and 0 bases at J, with 13 bases in the middle. Per germline, CDR1 LNHNV and CDR2 YYDKDF (reference sequence). The length of the CDR3 is 17 residues. DNA for the CDR3: TGTGCCACCAGCAGAGATAAGTCTAGCACCAGCACAGATACGCAGTATTTT. Translation: CATSRDKSSTSTDTQYF.

The chain uses TRBV5-4 and TRBJ2-3; 7 bases map to TRBD1. The trim removed 4 bases at V and 6 bases at J, leaving 11 bases unmatched. The CDR3 runs to 15 residues. Germline V gene data show CDR1 as SGHNT and CDR2 as YYREEE (reference sequence). The DNA of the CDR3 is TGTGCCAGCAGCAACGAGGGGGCTAGCAGTGATACGCAGTATTTT. It encodes CASSNEGASSDTQYF.

The chain uses TRBV30 and TRBJ2-5; no reliable D call. Germline CDR1 GTSNPN, CDR2 SVGIG (reference sequence). CDR3 length equals 13 residues. Deletions cut 2 bases from V and 5 bases from J, with 12 bases between. The CDR3 reads CAWSFNARETQYF. CDR3 DNA: TGTGCCTGGAGTTTTAACGCCCGGGAGACCCAGTACTTC. Full variable domain (rest looked up from reference TRBV30 and TRBJ2-5): SQTIHQWPATLVQPVGSPLSLECTVEGTSNPNLYWYRQAAGRGLQLLFYSVGIGQISSEVPQNLSASRPQDRQFILSSKKLLLSDSGFYLCAWSFNARETQYFGPGTRLLVL.

J is TRBJ2-5 and V is TRBV5-1; no firm D call. Per the germline V gene, CDR1 is SGHRS and CDR2 is YFSETQ. The CDR3 covers 16 residues. Trimming cost V 1 base and J 1 base, with 14 bases left between them. CDR3 DNA sequence: TGCGCCAGCAGCTTGATGGGCAGGCGCTCCCAAGAGACCCAGTACTTC. As protein: CASSLMGRRSQETQYF.

This rearrangement joins TRBV14 to TRBJ2-7, with TRBD2 as a possible D gene (5 bases). V was shortened by 1 base and J by 4 bases, with 8 bases between the two germline ends. Germline values: CDR1 SGHDN, CDR2 FVKESK. The CDR3 length is 13 residues. The CDR3 DNA reads as TGTGCCAGCAGCCAAGTGTGGGAGTACGAGCAGTACTTC. Translated: CASSQVWEYEQYF.

The chain employs TRBV29-1 and TRBJ2-7, with 9 positions matching TRBD2. Germline CDR1 SQVTM, CDR2 ANQGSEA. The CDR3 contains 11 residues. V lost 4 bases to trimming and J lost 5 bases; unmatched junction nucleotides: 0. In DNA, the CDR3 is TGCAGCGTTGGCGGGAGGGACGAGCAGTACTTC. Its translation: CSVGGRDEQYF.

The chain joins TRBV12-5 to TRBJ2-3; 13 positions agree with TRBD2. Germline assignment: CDR1 LGHNT and CDR2 FRNRAP. CDR3 size: 16 residues. The V and J ends lost 0 bases and 4 bases, in that order; junction bases with no gene match: 1. The CDR3, as DNA: TGTGCTAGTGGTTTGGTACTAGCGGGAGGGCCAGATACGCAGTATTTT. It specifies CASGLVLAGGPDTQYF.

The chain carries TRBV7-9 and TRBJ1-1; TRBD1 aligns across 10 bases. Germline assignment: CDR1 SEHNR and CDR2 FQNEAQ (reference sequence). The CDR3 has 14 amino acids. The V gene end was trimmed by 5 bases and the J gene end by 2 bases; junction bases not matched to a gene: 2. The CDR3 DNA reads TGTGCCAGCAGCCGACAGGGGGCAAACACTGAAGCTTTCTTT. It translates to CASSRQGANTEAFF. Full variable domain (remainder filled in from reference TRBV7-9 and TRBJ1-1): DTGVSQNPRHKITKRGQNVTFRCDPISEHNRLYWYRQTLGQGPEFLTYFQNEAQLEKSRLLSDRFSAERPKGSFSTLEIQRTEQGDSAMYLCASSRQGANTEAFFGQGTRLTVV.

The rearrangement joins TRBV29-1 to TRBJ2-7, with D maybe TRBD1 (6 bases). The V gene's germline CDR1 is SQVTM and CDR2 ANQGSEA. The CDR3 sequence is 11 residues long. V lost 6 bases and J lost 6, with 12 bases in between. The CDR3 is CSVTTGFEQYF. The CDR3 coding sequence is TGCAGCGTGACAACAGGGTTCGAGCAGTACTTC.

The V gene is TRBV27, the J gene TRBJ1-6; 7 bases agree with TRBD1. Germline CDR1 and CDR2: MNHEY and SMNVEV (reference sequence). This CDR3 is 15 amino acids long. The J segment lost 7 bases and the V segment lost 0 bases, leaving 3 bases of the junction unmatched. CDR3 amino acids: CASSLSGTDNSPLHF. The CDR3 bases are TGTGCCAGCAGTTTATCCGGGACAGACAATTCACCCCTCCACTTT.

The CDR3 spells CASSTFGRGGGWNEQFF. The DNA for the CDR3 is TGTGCCAGCAGCACCTTTGGGAGGGGAGGAGGATGGAATGAGCAGTTCTTC. The chain combines TRBV7-9 with TRBJ2-1, with TRBD2 identical over 7 bases. V was pared by 5 bases and J by 7 bases, with 17 bases of the junction left unmatched. This CDR3 comprises 17 residues. Germline V CDR1 and CDR2: SEHNR, FQNEAQ (reference sequence).

Turning to this clone: The sample contains more than one DNA sequence encoding this CDR3. The gene calls are TRBV19 and TRBJ1-2; 8 bases are a match to TRBD1. This CDR3 has 13 residues. The V gene's germline CDR1 is LNHDA and CDR2 SQIVND (reference sequence). Losses at the gene ends were 4 bases for V and 8 bases for J; bases not matched to a gene: 6. Here the CDR3 DNA reads TGTGCCAGTAGTACCCGGGACAGGAGGGGCTACACCTTC. This gives the protein CASSTRDRRGYTF.

The V call is TRBV18, the J call TRBJ1-5; 8 positions match TRBD1. Germline CDR1 and CDR2: KGHSH and LQKENI. The J segment lost 6 bases and the V segment lost 6 bases, leaving 4 bases of the junction unmatched. CDR3 length equals 13 residues. CDR3 nucleotide sequence: TGTGCCAGCTCGCTTGGACAGGGTCAGCCCCAGCATTTT. Its protein product is CASSLGQGQPQHF.

V and J are TRBV10-3 and TRBJ2-7; 8 bases are a match to TRBD2. Germline V gene data show CDR1 as ENHRY and CDR2 as SYGVKD. This CDR3 has 14 amino acids. V dropped 10 bases and J dropped 0; count of bases not matched to a gene: 8. The CDR3 sequence is CATKSLADSYEQYF. DNA of the CDR3: TGTGCCACCAAGTCACTAGCGGACTCCTACGAGCAGTACTTC.

CDR3 loop: CASSFQALAGGSQETQYF. CDR3 sequence (DNA): TGCGCCAGCAGCTTCCAAGCCCTAGCGGGAGGGTCCCAAGAGACCCAGTACTTC. The V and J genes are TRBV5-1 and TRBJ2-5, with TRBD2 matching 12 bases. The germline gives CDR1 SGHRS, CDR2 YFSETQ. V shed 2 bases, J shed 1 base, and the junction held 9 bases outside the gene matches. The CDR3 contains 18 residues.

V and J are TRBV5-4 and TRBJ2-1; D remains ambiguous. Trimming shortened V by 4 bases and J by 0 bases, and 11 bases separated the two germline ends. This CDR3 has 15 amino acids. Germline-derived CDR1 and CDR2 are SGHNT and YYREEE (reference sequence). The CDR3 nucleotides read TGTGCCAGCAGCGCGACTTCCAGCTCCTACAATGAGCAGTTCTTC. The encoded protein is CASSATSSSYNEQFF.

The chain joins TRBV9 to TRBJ2-3, with 7 bases identical to TRBD2. J was trimmed by 6 bases and V by 4 bases; bases with no gene match: 14. CDR1 and CDR2 (germline): SGDLS, YYNGEE. This CDR3 is built from 16 residues. CDR3 in amino acids: CASSLRLAGLPDTQYF. The CDR3 coding sequence is TGTGCCAGCAGCCTAAGACTAGCAGGTCTGCCCGATACGCAGTATTTT.